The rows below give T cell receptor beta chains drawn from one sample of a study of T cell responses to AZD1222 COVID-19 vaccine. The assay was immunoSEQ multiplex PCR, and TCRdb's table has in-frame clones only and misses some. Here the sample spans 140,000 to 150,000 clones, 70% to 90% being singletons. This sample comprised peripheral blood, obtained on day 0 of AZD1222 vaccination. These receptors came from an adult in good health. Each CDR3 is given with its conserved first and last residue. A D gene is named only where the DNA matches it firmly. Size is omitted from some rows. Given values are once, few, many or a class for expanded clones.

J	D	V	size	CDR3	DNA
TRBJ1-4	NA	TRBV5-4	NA	CASSPQSGTTNEKLFF	TGTGCCAGCAGCCCCCAGTCAGGGACAACTAATGAAAAACTGTTTTTT
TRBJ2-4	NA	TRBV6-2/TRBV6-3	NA	CASSYSTSRRPIQYF	TGTGCCAGCAGTTACTCGACATCACGGAGGCCCATTCAGTACTTC
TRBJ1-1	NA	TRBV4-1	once	CASSQGHRTSNTEAFF	TGCGCCAGCAGCCAAGGACACCGAACTTCGAACACTGAAGCTTTCTTT
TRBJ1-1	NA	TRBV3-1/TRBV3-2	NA	CASSQDFNTEAFF	TGTGCCAGCAGCCAAGATTTTAACACTGAAGCTTTCTTT
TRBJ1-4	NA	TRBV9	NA	CASSVEDSRRGEKLFF	TGTGCCAGCAGCGTGGAGGACTCGCGAAGGGGTGAAAAACTGTTTTTT
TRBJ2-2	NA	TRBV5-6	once	CASSSLTQITNTGELFF	TGTGCCAGCAGCTCCTTAACCCAAATCACGAACACCGGGGAGCTGTTTTTT
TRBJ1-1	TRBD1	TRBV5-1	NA	CASSQNSGGGSEAFF	TGCGCCAGCAGCCAAAACTCAGGGGGTGGTTCTGAAGCTTTCTTT
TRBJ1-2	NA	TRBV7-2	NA	CASSPRDPYGYTF	TGTGCCAGCAGCCCCCGGGACCCCTATGGCTACACCTTC
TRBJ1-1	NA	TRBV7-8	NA	CASSLDWAPYTELNTEAFF	TGTGCCAGCAGCTTAGATTGGGCTCCCTATACAGAGCTGAACACTGAAGCTTTCTTT
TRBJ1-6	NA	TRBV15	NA	CATSRDPPQGPYNSPLHF	TGTGCCACCAGCAGAGATCCCCCCCAGGGTCCCTATAATTCACCCCTCCACTTT
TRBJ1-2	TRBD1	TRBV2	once	CASSGGQGGYGYTF	TGTGCCAGCAGTGGAGGACAGGGTGGCTATGGCTACACCTTC
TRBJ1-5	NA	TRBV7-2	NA	CASSRLIGQPQHF	TGTGCCAGCAGCCGCTTAATCGGTCAGCCCCAGCATTTT
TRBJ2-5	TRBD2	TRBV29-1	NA	CSTTGLAGVETQYF	TGCAGTACCACGGGACTAGCGGGGGTAGAGACCCAGTACTTC
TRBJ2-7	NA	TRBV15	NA	CATSIEVGVGEQYF	TGTGCCACCAGCATAGAGGTCGGGGTAGGCGAGCAGTACTTC
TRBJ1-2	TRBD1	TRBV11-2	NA	CASSFRGQDYGYTF	TGTGCCAGCAGCTTTAGGGGGCAGGACTATGGCTACACCTTC
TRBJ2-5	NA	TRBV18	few	CASSPGRGSGETQYF	TGTGCCAGCTCACCTGGTCGGGGTAGCGGAGAGACCCAGTACTTC
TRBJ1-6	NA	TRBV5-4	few	CASFTIEDTYNSPLHF	TGTGCCAGCTTTACCATCGAGGACACCTATAATTCACCCCTCCACTTT
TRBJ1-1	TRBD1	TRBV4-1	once	CASSGTGRGEAFF	TGCGCCAGCAGCGGGACAGGGAGGGGTGAAGCTTTCTTT
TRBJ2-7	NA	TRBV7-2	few	CASSLVGPEQYF	TGTGCCAGCAGCTTAGTGGGGCCCGAGCAGTACTTC
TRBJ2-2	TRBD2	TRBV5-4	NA	CASSHPGLAGINTGELFF	TGTGCCAGCAGTCACCCCGGACTAGCGGGAATTAACACCGGGGAGCTGTTTTTT
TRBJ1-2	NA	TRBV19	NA	CASSMGRTTFYGYTF	TGTGCCAGTAGTATGGGACGGACGACTTTTTATGGCTACACCTTC
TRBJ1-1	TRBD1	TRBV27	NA	CASSLAGGTTEAFF	TGTGCCAGCAGTTTAGCAGGGGGGACCACTGAAGCTTTCTTT
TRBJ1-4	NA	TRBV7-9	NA	CASSSGRPDKEGVFF	TGTGCCAGCAGTTCTGGACGGCCCGATAAGGAAGGGGTGTTTTTT
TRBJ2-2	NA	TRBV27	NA	CASTTGSETTGELFF	TGTGCCAGCACAACGGGCTCGGAGACAACCGGGGAGCTGTTTTTT